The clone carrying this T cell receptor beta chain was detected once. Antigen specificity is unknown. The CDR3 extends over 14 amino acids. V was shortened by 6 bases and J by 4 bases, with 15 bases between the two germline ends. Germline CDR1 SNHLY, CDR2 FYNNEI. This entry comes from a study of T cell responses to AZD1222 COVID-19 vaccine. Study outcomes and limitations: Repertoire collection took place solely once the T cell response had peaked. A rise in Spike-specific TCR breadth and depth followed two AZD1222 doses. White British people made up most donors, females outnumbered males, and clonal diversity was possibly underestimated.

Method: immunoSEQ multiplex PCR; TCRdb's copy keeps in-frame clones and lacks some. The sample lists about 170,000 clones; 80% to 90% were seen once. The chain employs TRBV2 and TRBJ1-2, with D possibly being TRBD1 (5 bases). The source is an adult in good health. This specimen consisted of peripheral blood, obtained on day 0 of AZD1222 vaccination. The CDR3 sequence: CASRARGGFYGYTF. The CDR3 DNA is TGTGCCAGCAGAGCAAGGGGAGGGTTCTATGGCTACACCTTC.